This section outlines one T cell receptor (beta chain) sequence together with its context. Its antigen remains unknown. This specimen comes from a study of cytomegalovirus exposure and HLA in healthy donors. General observations from the study: Because they were indistinguishable, some V segments, including TRBV6-2 and TRBV6-3, were excluded.

Primers included in the PCR were 60 Vbeta and 13 Jbeta primers. Sequenced by immunoSEQ multiplex PCR; TCRdb stores in-frame clones only, minus some. The table lists 90,000 to 120,000 clones, around 80% of them singletons. Germline V gene lookup returns CDR1 SGHTA and CDR2 FQGNSA. This CDR3 region has 12 residues. With 3 bases removed from V and 16 bases from J, the gap between germline ends came to 15 bases. What was sequenced was PBMCs. This receptor was obtained from a female donor in good health and CMV-seropositive. This chain connects TRBV7-2 to TRBJ2-2; D gene unclear. CDR3 coding DNA: TGTGCCAGCAGCTTCGGCGCAGGCTACGGGTTTTTT. Amino acid sequence: CASSFGAGYGFF.